A single sample gave rise to the 19 T cell receptor beta chains below, sequenced in a study of T cell clones after liver transplantation. The assay was immunoSEQ multiplex PCR, and TCRdb's table has in-frame clones only and misses some. Here the sample spans tens of thousands of clones, around 92% being singletons. Sequences were derived from CD4+ T cells from blood, sampled approximately 25 months after liver transplant. The receptors originated from a human patient who received a liver transplant. Certain T cells may be donor cells from the graft.

The chain links TRBV11-2 to TRBJ2-1; 12 bases align to TRBD2. This CDR3 spans 17 amino acids. CDR1 is SGHAT and CDR2 is FQNNGV in the germline V gene. V shed 5 bases, J shed 8 bases, and the junction held 13 bases outside the gene matches. For the CDR3, the DNA is TGTGCCAGCAGCGCCTCTAGGACTAGCGGGACCAGGGATGAGCAGTTCTTC. This encodes CASSASRTSGTRDEQFF.

This chain links TRBV11-3 with TRBJ1-2; maybe TRBD1 (6 bases). Germline CDR1 is SGHNT and CDR2 is YENEEA. V was trimmed by 0 bases and J by 2 bases, leaving 19 bases between them. The CDR3 has 18 amino acids. The CDR3 DNA reads TGTGCCAGCAGCTTAGATTTGGGGGGGCTGACGATGAACTATGGCTACACCTTC. It specifies CASSLDLGGLTMNYGYTF.

This sequence joins TRBV5-1 and TRBJ2-4; D unclear. Looked up from germline, CDR1 is SGHRS and CDR2 is YFSETQ. Trimming pared 4 bases from V and 10 bases from J, leaving 15 bases between. The CDR3 loop spans 13 amino acids. The CDR3 DNA sequence: TGCGCCAGCAGCCCGGATCGTGTATGGATTCAGTACTTC. Translation: CASSPDRVWIQYF.

This sequence joins TRBV6-5 and TRBJ2-7; 7 positions match TRBD1. Trimming took 6 bases from V and 4 from J; bases not matched to a gene: 3. CDR3 size: 12 residues. The germline V gene encodes CDR1 MNHEY and CDR2 SVGAGI. CDR3 protein: CASRRDSYEQYF. The CDR3 nucleotides are TGTGCCAGCAGACGGGACAGTTACGAGCAGTACTTC.

To note about this clone: Other DNA variants within this sample encode the same CDR3. The rearrangement joins TRBV7-2 to TRBJ2-3, with D possibly matching TRBD2 (5 bases). Per germline, CDR1 SGHTA and CDR2 FQGNSA. The CDR3 runs 11 residues. V was pared by 5 bases and J by 5 bases, with 5 bases between. CDR3 protein: CASSREDTQYF. CDR3 DNA: TGTGCCAGCAGCCGGGAAGATACGCAGTATTTT.

The rearrangement joins TRBV2 to TRBJ2-1, with TRBD1 identical over 7 bases. The length of the CDR3 is 13 residues. V dropped 11 bases and J dropped 1; count of bases not matched to a gene: 5. Germline CDR1 is SNHLY and CDR2 is FYNNEI. The chain's CDR3 is CAGVTGSYNEQFF. CDR3 sequence (DNA): TGTGCCGGTGTGACAGGGTCCTACAATGAGCAGTTCTTC.

DNA for the CDR3: TGCGCCAGCAGCTTGGAAGGCGGGACTACCTACAATGAGCAGTTCTTC. Translation gives CASSLEGGTTYNEQFF. The chain is built from TRBV5-1 and TRBJ2-1, with 7 bases aligning to TRBD2. With V trimmed by 0 bases and J by 2 bases, 5 bases remained unmatched. The CDR3 sequence is 16 residues long. From germline, CDR1 is SGHRS and CDR2 YFSETQ.

The V and J genes are TRBV30 and TRBJ2-6, with D possibly being TRBD2 (5 bases). Trimming took 3 bases from V and 2 from J, leaving 11 bases between them. Germline V lookup: CDR1 GTSNPN, CDR2 SVGIG (reference sequence). The CDR3 contains 15 residues. The CDR3 DNA reads as TGTGCCTGGAGGGGAAACGGGGCTGGGGCCAACGTCCTGACTTTC. Translated: CAWRGNGAGANVLTF.

This chain connects TRBV10-2 to TRBJ2-1, with D perhaps TRBD1 or TRBD2 (5 bases each). Per germline, CDR1 WSHSY and CDR2 SAAADI. This CDR3 has 13 amino acids. In DNA, the CDR3 is TGCACTACCCGGGGCTACTTTTCCAATGAGCAGTTCTTC. This translates into CTTRGYFSNEQFF.

V is TRBV27 and J is TRBJ2-3; D perhaps matches TRBD1 (6 bases). Trimming cost V 5 bases and J 2 bases, with 17 bases left between them. The germline CDR1 and CDR2 sequences are MNHEY and SMNVEV (reference sequence). CDR3 length: 16 residues. CDR3 sequence: CASSPYRAPTTDTQYF. The CDR3 coding sequence is TGTGCCAGCAGTCCATACAGGGCACCCACCACAGATACGCAGTATTTT.

The genes are TRBV28 and TRBJ2-5; D is possibly TRBD2 (6 bases). Germline V lookup: CDR1 MDHEN, CDR2 SYDVKM. Trimming removed 6 bases at V and 4 bases at J, with 15 bases between. CDR3 size: 14 residues. The CDR3 bases are TGTGCCAGCAGCGGGGGAATCGGCCGAGAGACCCAGTACTTC. It translates to CASSGGIGRETQYF.

The rearrangement uses TRBV7-8 and TRBJ2-7, with 9 bases aligning to TRBD2. The CDR3 runs 14 residues. The trim removed 5 bases at V and 2 bases at J, leaving 4 bases unmatched. Germline assignment: CDR1 SGHVS and CDR2 FQNEAQ. CDR3 in amino acids: CASSPRTSAYEQYF. The CDR3 DNA reads TGTGCCAGCAGCCCTCGGACTAGCGCCTACGAGCAGTACTTC.

This chain connects TRBV7-9 to TRBJ2-7; 10 bases map to TRBD2. The V gene's germline CDR1 is SEHNR and CDR2 FQNEAQ (reference sequence). The CDR3 has 17 amino acids. V gave up 1 base and J gave up 2 bases; unmatched junction bases: 8. The chain's CDR3 is CASSLGTSGSQTYEQYF. As DNA, the CDR3 is TGTGCCAGCAGCTTAGGGACTAGCGGTTCGCAAACCTACGAGCAGTACTTC.

This chain uses TRBV6-1 with TRBJ2-5, with TRBD2 identical over 13 bases. Germline V CDR1 and CDR2: MNHNS, SASEGT. The CDR3 totals 15 residues. Trimming took 6 bases from V and 3 from J; bases not matched to a gene: 4. The CDR3 is CASRSGLAGKETQYF. CDR3 bases: TGTGCCAGCAGATCGGGACTAGCGGGAAAAGAGACCCAGTACTTC.

J is TRBJ2-1 and V is TRBV9; TRBD2 might be the D (5 bases). The V and J ends lost 0 bases and 0 bases respectively, with 10 bases between them. The V gene's germline CDR1 is SGDLS and CDR2 YYNGEE. This CDR3 has 16 residues. CDR3 protein: CASSVVWESSYNEQFF. The CDR3 nucleotides are TGTGCCAGCAGCGTAGTATGGGAGAGCTCCTACAATGAGCAGTTCTTC.

This clone has more than one count but fewer than ten. The chain carries TRBV14 and TRBJ1-1; D remains ambiguous. The CDR3 consists of 13 residues. Germline lookup yields CDR1 SGHDN and CDR2 FVKESK. With 6 bases removed from V and 0 bases from J, the gap between germline ends came to 8 bases. For the CDR3, the DNA is TGTGCCAGCAGTTCCAGTTTGAACACTGAAGCTTTCTTT. Residues: CASSSSLNTEAFF.

The chain recombines TRBV18 with TRBJ2-7; the D is unclear. The germline V gene has CDR1 KGHSH and CDR2 LQKENI. Trimming removed 3 bases at V and 3 bases at J, with 9 bases between. The CDR3 spans 13 residues. The CDR3 spells CASSPTQFYEQYF. In nucleotides, the CDR3 is TGTGCCAGCTCACCGACCCAGTTCTACGAGCAGTACTTC.

The sample holds one count of this clone. J is TRBJ1-4 and V is TRBV9, with D possibly TRBD1 on 5 matching bases. The CDR3 length is 15 residues. Germline V gene sequence: CDR1 SGDLS, CDR2 YYNGEE. Between the trimmed V and J ends, which lost 3 bases and 5 bases, there was a span of 14 bases. CDR3 sequence reads: CASSAWRGSNEKLFF. The CDR3 DNA sequence: TGTGCCAGCAGCGCTTGGCGGGGGTCCAATGAAAAACTGTTTTTT.

This clone turned up a few times. This chain joins TRBV7-8 and TRBJ1-2; 7 bases line up with TRBD1. The V gene end was trimmed by 2 bases and the J gene end by 2 bases; junction bases not matched to a gene: 5. The CDR3 loop spans 15 amino acids. The V gene's germline CDR1 is SGHVS and CDR2 FQNEAQ. This CDR3 is CASSLFAQGNYGYTF. The CDR3, as DNA: TGTGCCAGCAGCTTATTCGCACAGGGGAACTATGGCTACACCTTC. Together with reference TRBV7-8 and TRBJ1-2, the CDR3 gives the full variable domain: GAGVSQSPRYKVAKRGQDVALRCDPISGHVSLFWYQQALGQGPEFLTYFQNEAQLDKSGLPSDRFFAERPEGSVSTLKIQRTQQEDSAVYLCASSLFAQGNYGYTFGSGTRLTVV.